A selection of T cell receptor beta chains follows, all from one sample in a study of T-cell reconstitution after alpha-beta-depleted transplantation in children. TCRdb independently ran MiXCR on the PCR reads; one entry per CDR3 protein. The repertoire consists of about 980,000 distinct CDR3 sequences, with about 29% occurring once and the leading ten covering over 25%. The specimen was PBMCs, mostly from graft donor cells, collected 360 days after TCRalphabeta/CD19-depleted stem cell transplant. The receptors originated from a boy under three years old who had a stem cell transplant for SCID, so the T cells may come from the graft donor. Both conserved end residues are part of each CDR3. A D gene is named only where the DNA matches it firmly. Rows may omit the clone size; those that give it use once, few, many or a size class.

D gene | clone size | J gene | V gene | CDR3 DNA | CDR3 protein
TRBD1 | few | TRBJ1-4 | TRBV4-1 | TGCGCCAGCAGGAGTCCCTCGACAGGGGCGGATGAAAAACTGTTTTTT | CASRSPSTGADEKLFF
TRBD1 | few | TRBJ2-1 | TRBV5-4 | TGTGCCAGCAGCTTGAGATTGGTAAACAGGGGCCCCACCCTCGACAATGAGCAGTTCTTC | CASSLRLVNRGPTLDNEQFF
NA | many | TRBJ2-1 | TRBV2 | TGTGCCAGCAGGACAGGTTACAATGAGCAGTTCTTC | CASRTGYNEQFF
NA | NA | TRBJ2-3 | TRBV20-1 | TGCAGTGCCCCGGTGGGAAACACAGATACGCAGTATTTT | CSAPVGNTDTQYF
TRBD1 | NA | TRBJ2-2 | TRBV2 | TGTGCCAGCAGGGGGGACAGGAGCAACACCGGGGAGCTGTTTTTT | CASRGDRSNTGELFF
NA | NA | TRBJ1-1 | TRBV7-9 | TGTGCCAGCCTAAGGACCGTGAACACTGAAGCTTTCTTT | CASLRTVNTEAFF
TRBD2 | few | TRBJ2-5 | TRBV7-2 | TGTGCCAGCAGCTTAGTCTTAGTCAGCGGGGCGGAGACCCAGTACTTC | CASSLVLVSGAETQYF
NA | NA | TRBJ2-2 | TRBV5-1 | TGCGCCAGCAGCCGGTTGGGGGGGCCTGACACCGGGGAGCTGTTTTTT | CASSRLGGPDTGELFF
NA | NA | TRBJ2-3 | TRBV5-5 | TGTGCCAGCAGCCTCAAGGGGGGGGGCATCGCAGATACGCAGTATTTT | CASSLKGGGIADTQYF
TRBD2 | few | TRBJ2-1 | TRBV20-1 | TGCAGTCTCCGGCGGGAGCAATACAATGAGCAGTTCTTC | CSLRREQYNEQFF
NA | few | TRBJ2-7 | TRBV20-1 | TGCAGTGCTCTCCGTCGGGACGGTTACTACGAGCAGTACTTC | CSALRRDGYYEQYF
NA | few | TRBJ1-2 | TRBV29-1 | TGCAGCGTTGAAGATCTCAGGGGTTGGGCCGGCTACACCTTC | CSVEDLRGWAGYTF
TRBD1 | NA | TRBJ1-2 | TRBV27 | TGTGCCAGCAGTTTTGACAGGGTGCTTAACTATGGCTACACCTTC | CASSFDRVLNYGYTF
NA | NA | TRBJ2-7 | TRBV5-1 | TGCGCCAGCAGCTTGGCTGGGGACGACCCGATCTACGAGCAGTACTTC | CASSLAGDDPIYEQYF
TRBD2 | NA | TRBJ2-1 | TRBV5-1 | TGCGCCAGCAGCAGACAGAGCGGGGGTTACAATGAGCAGTTCTTC | CASSRQSGGYNEQFF
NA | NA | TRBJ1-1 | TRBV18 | TGTGCCAGCTCACCACGAGTTTCAGGGGCCCCGAGGAGTGGTGAAGCTTTCTTT | CASSPRVSGAPRSGEAFF
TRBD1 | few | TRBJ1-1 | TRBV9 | TGTGCCAGCAGCCCCCCGGGACAGCTAATGAACACTGAAGCTTTCTTT | CASSPPGQLMNTEAFF
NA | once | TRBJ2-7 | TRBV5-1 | TGCGCCAGCAGCTTTTTGCGGGACAACTCCTACGAGCAGTACTTC | CASSFLRDNSYEQYF
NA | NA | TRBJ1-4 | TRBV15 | TGTGCCACCAGCATCACAAGACGGGGGCCAATCGAAAAACTGTTTTTT | CATSITRRGPIEKLFF
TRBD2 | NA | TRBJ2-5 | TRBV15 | TGTGCCACCAGCAGAGAGCGGGGGGAGAGGGAGACCCAGTACTTC | CATSRERGERETQYF
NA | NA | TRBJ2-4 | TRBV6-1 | TGTGCCAGCAAAGACCAAGGCCGGATAGCCAAAAACATTCAGTACTTC | CASKDQGRIAKNIQYF
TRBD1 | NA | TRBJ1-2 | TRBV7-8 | TGTGCCAGCAGCCGGGACAGCGTGGGGGGCTACACCTTC | CASSRDSVGGYTF
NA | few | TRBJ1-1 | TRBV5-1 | TGCGCCAGCAGCTTCCTTGGCGGTAGTTCTGAAGCTTTCTTT | CASSFLGGSSEAFF
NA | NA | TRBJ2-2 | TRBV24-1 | TGTGCCACCAGTGATTTGCGCAGGGCGGCCACCGGGGAGCTGTTTTTT | CATSDLRRAATGELFF
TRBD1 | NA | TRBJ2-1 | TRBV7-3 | TGTGCCAGCAGCGTAACCCGGGACAGGGGCAACAATGAGCAGTTCTTC | CASSVTRDRGNNEQFF
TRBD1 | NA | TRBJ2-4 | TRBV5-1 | TGCGCCAGCAGCTTGGTGGGCACTCGGACAGGGGGCGCGTCAGCCAAAAACATTCAGTACTTC | CASSLVGTRTGGASAKNIQYF
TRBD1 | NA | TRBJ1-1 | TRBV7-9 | TGTGCCAGCAGCGCCAGGGGGAGGACTGAAGCTTTCTTT | CASSARGRTEAFF
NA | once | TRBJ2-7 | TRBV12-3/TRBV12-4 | TGTGCCAGCAGTCCTTCGTCGGGTGACGAGCAGTACTTC | CASSPSSGDEQYF
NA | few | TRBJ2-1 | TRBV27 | TGTGCCTGCCGCCAATTAGGCCTCTACAATGAGCAGTTCTTC | CACRQLGLYNEQFF
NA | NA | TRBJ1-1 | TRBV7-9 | TGTGCCAGCAACCTAAGGACTGAAGCTTTCTTT | CASNLRTEAFF